These T cell receptor beta chains were read from a single sample in a study of shared clonotypes between healthy human individuals. The assay was immunoSEQ multiplex PCR, and TCRdb's table has in-frame clones only and misses some. The sample holds approximately 2.5 million clones, about 92% seen once. The sample taken for sequencing was naive CD4+ T cells sorted from blood. Receptors originate from a young man in good health. The CDR3 runs from the conserved cysteine through the conserved F or W. A D gene is named only where the DNA matches it firmly. The size field is filled for only some rows; it gives once, few, many or a size class.

clone_size d_call j_call v_call cdr3_nt cdr3_aa
- - TRBJ1-2 TRBV28 TGTGCCAGCGTGGTAGACCGGAACTATGGCTACACCTTC CASVVDRNYGYTF
- - TRBJ2-7 TRBV10-3 TGTGCCATCAGTGAGCCGGGGGAGAAAGGCGAGCAGTACTTC CAISEPGEKGEQYF
- - TRBJ1-2 TRBV28 TGTGCCAGCAGTTCAAACTATGGCTACACCTTC CASSSNYGYTF
few TRBD1 TRBJ1-2 TRBV27 TGTGCCAGCAGTCTGACAGGGGAGAGTGGCTACACCTTC CASSLTGESGYTF
- - TRBJ2-7 TRBV29-1 TGCAGCGTTTCCGGGACTCGGGACGAGCAGTACTTC CSVSGTRDEQYF
- TRBD1 TRBJ2-1 TRBV19 TGTGCCAGTAGTACCCCCCAGGGGGCAAATGAGCAGTTCTTC CASSTPQGANEQFF
- - TRBJ2-3 TRBV9 TGTGCCAGCAGCCAAGGGGGGTTCACAGATACGCAGTATTTT CASSQGGFTDTQYF
- - TRBJ2-6 TRBV5-1 TGCGCCAGCAGCTTAGGAGGAAGGGCTGGGGCCAACGTCCTGACTTTC CASSLGGRAGANVLTF
- TRBD2 TRBJ2-3 TRBV5-1 TGCGCCAGCAGCCCCGTTACGGGGGGGCCTACAGATACGCAGTATTTT CASSPVTGGPTDTQYF
- - TRBJ1-3 TRBV2 TGTGCCAGCAGGGAAGTGGTCCTTACAGGGACTGGAAACACCATATATTTT CASREVVLTGTGNTIYF
once - TRBJ1-2 TRBV29-1 TGCAGCGTTGAGACCCTTAACTATGGCTACACCTTC CSVETLNYGYTF
- - TRBJ2-4 TRBV29-1 TGCAGCGTGTCTCAGGTCCCTGGGTGGGACATTCAGTACTTC CSVSQVPGWDIQYF
- - TRBJ2-3 TRBV7-9 TGTGCCAGCAGCCAGATAGCGAGCACAGATACGCAGTATTTT CASSQIASTDTQYF
once TRBD2 TRBJ2-3 TRBV5-4 TGTGCCAGCAGCTTGTTTACTAGCGGCACAGATACGCAGTATTTT CASSLFTSGTDTQYF
- TRBD1 TRBJ1-4 TRBV28 TGTGCCAGCAGTTCATCGGGACAGGGCACTTCGTCTAATGAAAAACTGTTTTTT CASSSSGQGTSSNEKLFF
- - TRBJ1-1 TRBV15 TGTGCCACCAGCAGAGTAATCACAGTTGAAGCTTTCTTT CATSRVITVEAFF
once - TRBJ1-4 TRBV6-5 TGTGCCAGCAGACACAGGGATGAAAAACTGTTTTTT CASRHRDEKLFF
- - TRBJ1-2 TRBV6-1 TGTGCCAGCAGTGGACAGCTTAACTATGGCTACACCTTC CASSGQLNYGYTF
- - TRBJ1-1 TRBV19 TGTGCCAGTAATTCGAAACTGGCTTCGGGGACTGAAGCTTTCTTT CASNSKLASGTEAFF
- - TRBJ1-4 TRBV5-1 TGCGCCAGCAGCTTCGGGGGACCTAATGAAAAACTGTTTTTT CASSFGGPNEKLFF
- - TRBJ1-4 TRBV29-1 TGCAGCGTTGAGAGGCCGGGTCTTGGCGAAAAACTGTTTTTT CSVERPGLGEKLFF
- - TRBJ2-5 TRBV5-1 TGCGCCAGCAGCAGGGACAAGGAAGAGACCCAGTACTTC CASSRDKEETQYF
- TRBD1 TRBJ2-3 TRBV10-3 TGTGCCAGCGGACAGGGCACAGATACGCAGTATTTT CASGQGTDTQYF
- - TRBJ2-1 TRBV30 TGTGCCTGGAGCCGGGTAAATGAGCAGTTCTTC CAWSRVNEQFF
once TRBD1 TRBJ1-3 TRBV15 TGTGCCACCAGCCTCGGGGAGGGGGCGCCCGGAAACACCATATATTTT CATSLGEGAPGNTIYF